This TCR beta chain is drawn from a study of spatial heterogeneity in lung cancer. Described time point: sample taken at primary tumor resection. The authors sequenced whole RNA from tumor, nontumor lung or frozen PBMC without sorting. In this sample, this clonotype turned up many times. Its matching antigen is unknown. Via MiXCR, TCRdb re-called the 5' RACE reads, giving one row per CDR3 protein. The top ten hold 29% of the sample, which has some 21,000 distinct CDR3 sequences, 2.5% to 4% seen once. Study outcomes and limitations: Ubiquitous expanded tumor TCRs showed up in blood more at resection than follow-up.

This clonotype was obtained from a female donor with early-stage non-small cell lung cancer. This specimen consisted of PBMCs, obtained at surgery.

CDR3 nucleotide sequence: TGTGCCAGCAGCGTTCGGGGACTAGAAGCGACAGATACGCAGTATTTT. Amino acid sequence: CASSVRGLEATDTQYF. The rearrangement joins TRBV9 to TRBJ2-3, with TRBD2 matching over 8 bases. The J segment lost 3 bases and the V segment lost 2 bases, leaving 8 bases of the junction unmatched. Germline CDR1 SGDLS, CDR2 YYNGEE. This CDR3 is built from 16 residues.